What follows is one T cell receptor beta chain and its context. Only in-frame clones appear in the TCRdb table, and some are missing; sequencing was by immunoSEQ multiplex PCR. In the table there are about 360,000 clones, roughly 90% of which are singletons. The sample belongs to a study of blood T cell repertoires in COVID-19. At the level of the study: Collection of acute and convalescent COVID-19 samples took place in the United States, Italy and Spain.

Looked up from germline, CDR1 is SGDLS and CDR2 is YYNGEE. The trim removed 3 bases at V and 0 bases at J, leaving 2 bases unmatched. The CDR3 spans 15 residues. The TCR originated in a woman aged 55 to 70 with COVID-19, enrolled during active disease. This chain connects TRBV9 to TRBJ1-3, with TRBD1 identical over 8 bases. The source material was peripheral blood. CDR3 coding DNA: TGTGCCAGCAGCGGGACAGGGTTCTCTGGAAACACCATATATTTT. Amino acid sequence: CASSGTGFSGNTIYF.